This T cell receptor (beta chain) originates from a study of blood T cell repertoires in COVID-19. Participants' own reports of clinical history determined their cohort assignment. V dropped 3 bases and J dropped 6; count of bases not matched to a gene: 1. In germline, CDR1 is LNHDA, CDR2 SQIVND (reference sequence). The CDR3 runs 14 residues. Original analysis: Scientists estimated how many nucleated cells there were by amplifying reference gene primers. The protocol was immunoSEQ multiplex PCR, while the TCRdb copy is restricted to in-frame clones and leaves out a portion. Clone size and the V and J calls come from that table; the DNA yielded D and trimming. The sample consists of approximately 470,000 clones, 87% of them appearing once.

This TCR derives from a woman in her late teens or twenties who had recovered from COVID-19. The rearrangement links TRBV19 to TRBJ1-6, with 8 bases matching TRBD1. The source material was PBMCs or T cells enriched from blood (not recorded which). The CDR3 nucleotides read TGTGCCAGTAGTATCGACAGGGGTAATTCACCCCTCCACTTT. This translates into CASSIDRGNSPLHF.